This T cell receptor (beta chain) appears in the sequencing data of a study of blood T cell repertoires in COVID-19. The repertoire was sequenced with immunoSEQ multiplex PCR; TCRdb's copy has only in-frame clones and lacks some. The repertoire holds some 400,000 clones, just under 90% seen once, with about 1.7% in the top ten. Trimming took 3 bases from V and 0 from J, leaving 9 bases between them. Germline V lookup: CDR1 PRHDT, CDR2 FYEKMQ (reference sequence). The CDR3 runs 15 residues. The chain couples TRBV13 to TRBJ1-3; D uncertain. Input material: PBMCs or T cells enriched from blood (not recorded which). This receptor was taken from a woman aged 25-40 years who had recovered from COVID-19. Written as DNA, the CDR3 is TGTGCCAGCAGCTTCACAGTCGTCTCTGGAAACACCATATATTTT. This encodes CASSFTVVSGNTIYF.